The T cell receptor (beta chain) described here comes from a study of regulatory T cells in long-lasting Graves disease. Regarding time point: newly diagnosed GD, antithyroid drugs for less than 3 months. With RNA extracted from PBMCs as input, the TCR library was made. Arm-PCR of CDR3 regions and iRepertoire HTBI primers were used to build TCR beta libraries. TCRdb reanalysed the multiplex PCR reads using MiXCR and keeps one entry per CDR3 protein. Seen here are some 500,000 distinct CDR3 sequences, approximately 15% observed once, and the top ten hold 8.5% to 10%. CDR3 size: 15 residues. Trimming removed 8 bases from V and 2 bases from J, with 19 bases in between. Germline values: CDR1 MNHEY, CDR2 SMNVEV (reference sequence). A further study also used this sample, focusing on T cells in Graves' hyperthyroidism and ophthalmopathy.

This TCR came from a man in his thirties or forties with Graves disease. The sample in question was peripheral blood mononuclear cells (PBMCs), obtained at new diagnosis, from a patient treated with antithyroid drugs. This chain links TRBV27 with TRBJ2-7, with D unresolved. The DNA of the CDR3 is TGTGCCAGCTCAAGTGGGGTCGTCCTTCCCTACGAGCAGTACTTC. This sequence encodes CASSSGVVLPYEQYF.